Below are 22 T cell receptor beta chains sequenced from a single sample in a study of beta chain features in type 1 diabetes. General study results and limits: Patients with Type 1 diabetes showed moderately but significantly shorter TCRB CDR3s in all four CD4+ subsets.

Their recognized antigens are unknown. Every bit of the isolated RNA underwent reverse transcription, so sequencing read expressed TCRB transcripts. The table came from immunoSEQ multiplex PCR; TCRdb's copy has only in-frame clones and leaves some out. The table includes roughly 15,000 clones, roughly 72% detected once. The sequencing sample was made of stem cell memory CD4+ T cells from blood. These receptors were obtained from a man aged 25-45 years with type 1 diabetes.

The V and J genes are TRBV16 and TRBJ1-4; no reliable D call. The V end lost 2 bases, the J end lost 6 bases, and 10 bases lay between the germline ends. CDR3 length: 14 amino acids. In germline, CDR1 is KGHSY, CDR2 FQNENV. Here the CDR3 reads CASSQPPEHEKLFF. In nucleotides, the CDR3 is TGTGCCAGCAGCCAACCCCCAGAACATGAAAAACTGTTTTTT.

CDR3 amino acids: CASRTTAPHNSPLHF. The CDR3 DNA sequence: TGTGCCAGCAGGACGACAGCCCCGCATAATTCACCCCTCCACTTT. The J gene is TRBJ1-6, the V gene TRBV28, with TRBD1 as a possible D gene (5 bases). Germline V gene sequence: CDR1 MDHEN, CDR2 SYDVKM. Trimming removed 6 bases from V and 5 bases from J, with 14 bases in between. The CDR3 is 15 residues long.

This chain connects TRBV5-1 to TRBJ2-1, with 9 bases fitting TRBD2. Unmatched junction bases numbered 0, after V lost 0 bases and J lost 2 bases. CDR1 is SGHRS and CDR2 is YFSETQ in the germline V gene. The CDR3 is 15 residues long. CDR3 DNA sequence: TGCGCCAGCAGCTTGGGCGGGGGGGCCTACAATGAGCAGTTCTTC. Residues: CASSLGGGAYNEQFF.

This chain uses TRBV29-1 with TRBJ1-1, with a tentative D call TRBD1 (5 bases). V was pared by 6 bases and J by 0 bases, with 11 bases between. CDR3 length: 13 residues. CDR1 and CDR2 (germline): SQVTM, ANQGSEA. The CDR3 DNA reads TGCAGCGTGGGGGGGATAATGAACACTGAAGCTTTCTTT. Translation gives CSVGGIMNTEAFF.

This rearrangement joins TRBV2 to TRBJ1-4; 9 nucleotides agree with TRBD1. CDR1 and CDR2 from the germline V gene are SNHLY and FYNNEI. V trimming: 3 bases; J trimming: 8 bases; junction bases outside the gene matches: 7. The CDR3 totals 15 residues. CDR3 region: CASSDLDRGGEKLFF. DNA of the CDR3: TGTGCCAGCAGTGACCTCGACAGGGGGGGAGAAAAACTGTTTTTT.

This clone was counted between two and nine times. The rearrangement uses TRBV15 and TRBJ1-2; 10 bases are shared with TRBD1. The CDR3 is 17 amino acids. Germline V gives CDR1 LNHNV, CDR2 YYDKDF (reference sequence). V shed 0 bases, J shed 7 bases, and the junction held 11 bases outside the gene matches. CDR3 in DNA: TGTGCCACCAGCAGAGATCCATTTAGACAGGGGGCGAGTGGCTACACCTTC. Protein sequence: CATSRDPFRQGASGYTF.

This chain uses TRBV5-1 with TRBJ2-5; 7 positions agree with TRBD1. The end of the DNA fits TRBJ2-7 better, so the J call may be wrong. Germline V lookup: CDR1 SGHRS, CDR2 YFSETQ. The CDR3 extends over 13 amino acids. This CDR3 is CASSLDRGGEQYF. The CDR3 DNA reads as TGCGCCAGCAGCTTGGACAGGGGCGGCGAGCAGTACTTC.

The rearrangement joins TRBV7-9 to TRBJ1-6; perhaps TRBD1 as D (5 bases). CDR1 and CDR2 from the germline V gene are SEHNR and FQNEAQ (reference sequence). There are 17 residues in the CDR3. Trimming left V 5 bases short and J 0 bases short, with 14 bases between. The CDR3: CASSTGGESSYNSPLHF. CDR3 DNA: TGTGCCAGCAGCACCGGAGGGGAGAGCTCCTATAATTCACCCCTCCACTTT.

The J gene is TRBJ1-1, the V gene TRBV5-1; D is ambiguous. This CDR3 has 14 residues. V was pared by 5 bases and J by 1 base, with 12 bases between. CDR1 is SGHRS and CDR2 is YFSETQ in the germline V gene. CDR3 coding DNA: TGCGCCAGCAGTAGGGAGCCCCCGAACACTGAAGCTTTCTTT. This encodes CASSREPPNTEAFF.

The chain uses TRBV6-6 and TRBJ2-1; D is perhaps TRBD1 (6 bases). There are 13 residues in the CDR3. Between the trimmed V and J ends, which lost 0 bases and 6 bases, there was a span of 6 bases. Germline assignment: CDR1 MNHNY and CDR2 SVGAGI (reference sequence). CDR3 nucleotide sequence: TGTGCCAGCAGTTACTCGGACAGCAATGAGCAGTTCTTC. Residues: CASSYSDSNEQFF.

The table lists this clone with a few counts. The chain has TRBV7-3 and TRBJ2-1; 12 nucleotides line up with TRBD2. J gave up 10 bases and V 3 bases, and 7 bases lay outside the gene matches. This CDR3 spans 15 amino acids. Germline lookup yields CDR1 SGHTA and CDR2 FQGTGA. CDR3 nucleotide sequence: TGTGCCAGCAGCTTGGGACTAGCGGGCTACTACGAGCAGTTCTTC. Translation gives CASSLGLAGYYEQFF.

This clone showed up just a few times. The rearrangement links TRBV29-1 to TRBJ1-2; 8 bases are a match to TRBD1. The V segment lost 8 bases and the J segment 0 bases; nucleotides outside the gene matches: 14. Germline V CDR1 and CDR2: SQVTM, ANQGSEA. The CDR3 spans 16 residues. The CDR3 protein is CSSLGGQARSNYGYTF. CDR3 nucleotides: TGCAGCTCATTAGGGGGACAGGCGCGATCTAACTATGGCTACACCTTC.

The chain uses TRBV6-5 and TRBJ2-5, with TRBD1 matching over 11 bases. The CDR3 totals 13 residues. In germline, CDR1 is MNHEY, CDR2 SVGAGI. Losses at the gene ends were 6 bases for V and 5 bases for J; bases not matched to a gene: 2. The CDR3 loop reads CASRGQGAETQYF. Written as DNA, the CDR3 is TGTGCCAGCAGAGGACAGGGGGCTGAGACCCAGTACTTC.

This clone was seen more than once but under ten times. The chain employs TRBV18 and TRBJ1-5; D gene unclear. V was pared by 3 bases and J by 5 bases, with 8 bases between. The CDR3 runs 13 residues. The germline V gene has CDR1 KGHSH and CDR2 LQKENI. The CDR3 bases are TGTGCCAGCTCACCCGAGTTGGATCAGCCCCAGCATTTT. Translating it yields CASSPELDQPQHF.

This chain uses TRBV28 with TRBJ1-2; TRBD1 might be the D (6 bases). Germline V gives CDR1 MDHEN, CDR2 SYDVKM. V lost 7 bases and J lost 4, with 16 bases in between. The CDR3 runs 14 residues. The DNA for the CDR3 is TGTGCCAGCACTCCCGGGGGGCTGGGCTATGGCTACACCTTC. This gives the protein CASTPGGLGYGYTF.

This chain joins TRBV10-3 and TRBJ1-2; perhaps TRBD1 as D (6 bases). The V end was cut by 6 bases, the J end by 2 bases, with 13 bases between. Germline loops: CDR1 ENHRY, CDR2 SYGVKD. The CDR3 consists of 14 residues. DNA for the CDR3: TGTGCCATCAGCTCCTTCCAGGGGAACTATGGCTACACCTTC. It encodes CAISSFQGNYGYTF.

V gene TRBV7-3 combines with J gene TRBJ2-3; D might be TRBD2 (7 bases). Deletions cut 6 bases from V and 0 bases from J, with 19 bases between. Per germline, CDR1 SGHTA and CDR2 FQGTGA. The CDR3 sequence is 17 residues long. The CDR3 DNA is TGTGCCAGCAGTTATGGGGGGGGGCCCACTAGCACAGATACGCAGTATTTT. Encoded protein: CASSYGGGPTSTDTQYF.

This clone came up a few times. The chain uses TRBV29-1 and TRBJ2-5; D may be TRBD2 (6 bases). This CDR3 comprises 12 residues. Deletions cut 7 bases from V and 2 bases from J, with 11 bases between. Per germline, CDR1 SQVTM and CDR2 ANQGSEA. The CDR3 is CSARLVQETQYF. CDR3 nucleotides: TGCAGCGCTCGACTAGTACAAGAGACCCAGTACTTC.

The V call is TRBV18, the J call TRBJ1-3, with 7 bases identical to TRBD1. The V segment lost 8 bases and the J segment 3 bases; nucleotides outside the gene matches: 10. The CDR3 runs 15 residues. From germline, CDR1 is KGHSH and CDR2 LQKENI. CDR3 in DNA: TGTGCCAGCCAATGGACGACAGGGATTGGAAACACCATATATTTT. It specifies CASQWTTGIGNTIYF.

The rearrangement joins TRBV11-2 to TRBJ2-2; TRBD2 might be the D (5 bases). The CDR3 has 15 amino acids. Germline V CDR1 and CDR2: SGHAT, FQNNGV. V dropped 5 bases and J dropped 2 bases, with 12 bases sitting between them. For the CDR3, the DNA is TGTGCCAGCAGCAAGAGCGGCTTTAACACCGGGGAGCTGTTTTTT. Protein sequence: CASSKSGFNTGELFF.

This chain connects TRBV29-1 to TRBJ2-7; tentative D call: TRBD1 (6 bases). CDR1 SQVTM and CDR2 ANQGSEA come from the germline V gene. The CDR3 sequence is 14 residues long. Deletions cut 4 bases from V and 2 bases from J, with 15 bases between. Here the CDR3 reads CSVVGQGITYEQYF. CDR3 nucleotides: TGCAGCGTTGTGGGGCAGGGGATAACCTACGAGCAGTACTTC.

In DNA form, the CDR3 reads TGCGCCAGCAGCCACGGGACAACGGGAAACACCATATATTTT. Encoded protein: CASSHGTTGNTIYF. V is TRBV5-1 and J is TRBJ1-3, with a weak D call TRBD1 (6 bases). The CDR3 is made up of 14 amino acids. V lost 4 bases and J 4 bases, leaving 12 bases between the germline ends. From germline, CDR1 is SGHRS and CDR2 YFSETQ.